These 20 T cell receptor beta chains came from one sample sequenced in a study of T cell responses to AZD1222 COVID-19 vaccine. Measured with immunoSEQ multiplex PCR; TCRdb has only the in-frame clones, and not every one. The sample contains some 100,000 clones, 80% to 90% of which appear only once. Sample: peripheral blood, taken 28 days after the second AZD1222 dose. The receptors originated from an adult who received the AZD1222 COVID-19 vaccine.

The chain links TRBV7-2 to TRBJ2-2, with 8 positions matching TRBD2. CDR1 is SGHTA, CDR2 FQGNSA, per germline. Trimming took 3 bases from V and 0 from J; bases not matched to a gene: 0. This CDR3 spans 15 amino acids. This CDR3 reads CASSFSGTNTGELFF. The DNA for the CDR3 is TGTGCCAGCAGCTTTAGCGGGACGAACACCGGGGAGCTGTTTTTT.

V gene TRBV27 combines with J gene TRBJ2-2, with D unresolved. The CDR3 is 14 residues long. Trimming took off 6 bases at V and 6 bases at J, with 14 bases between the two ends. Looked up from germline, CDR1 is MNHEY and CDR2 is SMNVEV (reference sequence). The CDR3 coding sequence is TGTGCCAGCAGCTCGGCCCCTCTAGCCGGGGAGCTGTTTTTT. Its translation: CASSSAPLAGELFF.

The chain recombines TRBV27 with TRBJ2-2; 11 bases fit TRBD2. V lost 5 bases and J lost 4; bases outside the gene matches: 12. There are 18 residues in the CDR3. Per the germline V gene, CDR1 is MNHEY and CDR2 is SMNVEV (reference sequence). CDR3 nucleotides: TGTGCCAGCAGTCCCTTCCCTACTAGCGGGAGTACCACCGGGGAGCTGTTTTTT. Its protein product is CASSPFPTSGSTTGELFF.

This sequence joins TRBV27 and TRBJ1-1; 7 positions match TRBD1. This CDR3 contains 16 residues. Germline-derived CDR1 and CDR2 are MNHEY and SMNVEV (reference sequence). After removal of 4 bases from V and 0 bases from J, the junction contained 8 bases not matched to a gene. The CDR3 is CASSWGAGGMNTEAFF. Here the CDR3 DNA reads TGTGCCAGCAGTTGGGGGGCAGGGGGGATGAACACTGAAGCTTTCTTT.

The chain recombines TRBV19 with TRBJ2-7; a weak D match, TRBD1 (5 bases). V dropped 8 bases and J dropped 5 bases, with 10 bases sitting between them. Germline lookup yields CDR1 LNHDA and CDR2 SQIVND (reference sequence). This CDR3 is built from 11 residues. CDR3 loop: CASAGFHEQYF. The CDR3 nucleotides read TGTGCCAGTGCAGGGTTCCACGAGCAGTACTTC.

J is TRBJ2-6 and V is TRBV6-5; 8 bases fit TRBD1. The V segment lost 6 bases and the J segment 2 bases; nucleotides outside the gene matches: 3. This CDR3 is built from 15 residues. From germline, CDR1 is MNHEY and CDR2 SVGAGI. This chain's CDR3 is CASSDRGAGANVLTF. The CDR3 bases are TGTGCCAGCAGCGACAGGGGCGCTGGGGCCAACGTCCTGACTTTC.

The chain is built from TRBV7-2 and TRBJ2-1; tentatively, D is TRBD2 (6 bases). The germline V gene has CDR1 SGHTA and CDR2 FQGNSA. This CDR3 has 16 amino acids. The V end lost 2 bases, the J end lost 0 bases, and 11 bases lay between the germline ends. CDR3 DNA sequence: TGTGCCAGCAGCTTAAGGAGGGTAGCCTCCTACAATGAGCAGTTCTTC. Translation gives CASSLRRVASYNEQFF.

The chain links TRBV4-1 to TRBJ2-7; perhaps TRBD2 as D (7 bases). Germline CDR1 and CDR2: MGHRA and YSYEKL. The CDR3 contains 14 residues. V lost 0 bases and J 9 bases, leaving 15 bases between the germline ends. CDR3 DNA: TGCGCCAGCAGCCAAGATAGGGCCGGGGGGCGGCAGTACTTC. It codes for CASSQDRAGGRQYF.

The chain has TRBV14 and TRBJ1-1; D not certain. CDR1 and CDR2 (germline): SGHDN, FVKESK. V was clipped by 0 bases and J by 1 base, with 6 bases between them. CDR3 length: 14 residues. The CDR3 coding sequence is TGTGCCAGCAGCCAAGAATCCTGGAACACTGAAGCTTTCTTT. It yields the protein CASSQESWNTEAFF. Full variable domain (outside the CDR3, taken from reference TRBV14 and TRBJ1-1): EAGVTQFPSHSVIEKGQTVTLRCDPISGHDNLYWYRRVMGKEIKFLLHFVKESKQDESGMPNNRFLAERTGGTYSTLKVQPAELEDSGVYFCASSQESWNTEAFFGQGTRLTVV.

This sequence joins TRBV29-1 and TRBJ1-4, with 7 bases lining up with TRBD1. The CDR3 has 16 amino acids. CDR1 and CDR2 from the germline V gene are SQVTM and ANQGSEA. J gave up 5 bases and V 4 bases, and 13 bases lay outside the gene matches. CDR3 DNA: TGCAGCGTTGGGGGGGGACAGCTCGGACTGAATGAAAAACTGTTTTTT. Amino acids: CSVGGGQLGLNEKLFF. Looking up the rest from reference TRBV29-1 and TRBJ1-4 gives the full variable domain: SAVISQKPSRDICQRGTSLTIQCQVDSQVTMMFWYRQQPGQSLTLIATANQGSEATYESGFVIDKFPISRPNLTFSTLTVSNMSPEDSSIYLCSVGGGQLGLNEKLFFGSGTQLSVL.

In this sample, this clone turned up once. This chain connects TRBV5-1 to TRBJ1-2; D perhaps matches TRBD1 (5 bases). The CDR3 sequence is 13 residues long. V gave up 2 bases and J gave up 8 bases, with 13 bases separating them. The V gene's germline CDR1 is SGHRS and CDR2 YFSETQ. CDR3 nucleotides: TGCGCCAGCAGCTTAGGGCAGGGAGAAGGCTACACCTTC. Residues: CASSLGQGEGYTF.

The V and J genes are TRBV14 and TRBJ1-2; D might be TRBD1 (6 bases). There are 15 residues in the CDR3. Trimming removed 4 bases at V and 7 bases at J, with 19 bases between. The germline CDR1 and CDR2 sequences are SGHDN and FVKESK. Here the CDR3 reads CASSRELQGLGGYTF. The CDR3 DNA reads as TGTGCCAGCAGCCGAGAATTACAGGGATTAGGTGGCTACACCTTC.

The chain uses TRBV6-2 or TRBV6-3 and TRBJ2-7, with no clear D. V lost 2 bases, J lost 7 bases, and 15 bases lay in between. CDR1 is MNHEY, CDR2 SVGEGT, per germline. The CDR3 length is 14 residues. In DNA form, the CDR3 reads TGTGCCAGCAGTTACCTGACGGACCCCGGGGAGCAGTACTTC. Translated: CASSYLTDPGEQYF.

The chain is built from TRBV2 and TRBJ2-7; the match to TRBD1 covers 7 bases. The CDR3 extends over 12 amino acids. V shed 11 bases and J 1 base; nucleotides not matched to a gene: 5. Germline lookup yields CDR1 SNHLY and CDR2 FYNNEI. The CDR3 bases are TGTGCCTGCCGGGACAGATCCTACGAGCAGTACTTC. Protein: CACRDRSYEQYF.

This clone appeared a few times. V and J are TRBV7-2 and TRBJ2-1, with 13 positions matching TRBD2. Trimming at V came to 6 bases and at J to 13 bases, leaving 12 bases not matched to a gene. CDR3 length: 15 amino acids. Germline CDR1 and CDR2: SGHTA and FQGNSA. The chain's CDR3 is CASSSPGLAGLRQFF. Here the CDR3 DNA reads TGTGCCAGCAGTTCTCCGGGACTAGCGGGACTTCGACAGTTCTTC. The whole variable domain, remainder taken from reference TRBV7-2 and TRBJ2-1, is GAGVSQSPSNKVTEKGKDVELRCDPISGHTALYWYRQSLGQGLEFLIYFQGNSAPDKSGLPSDRFSAERTGGSVSTLTIQRTQQEDSAVYLCASSSPGLAGLRQFFGPGTRLTVL.

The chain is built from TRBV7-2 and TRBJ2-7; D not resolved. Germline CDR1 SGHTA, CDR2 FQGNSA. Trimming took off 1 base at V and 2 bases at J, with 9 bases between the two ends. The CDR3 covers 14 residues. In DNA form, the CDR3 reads TGTGCCAGCAGCTTAGTTTGGCCAACCTACGAGCAGTACTTC. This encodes CASSLVWPTYEQYF.

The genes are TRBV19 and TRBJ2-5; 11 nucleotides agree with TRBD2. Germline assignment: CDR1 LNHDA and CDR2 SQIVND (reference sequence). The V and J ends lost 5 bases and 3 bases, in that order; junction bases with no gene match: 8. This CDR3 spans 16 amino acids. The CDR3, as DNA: TGTGCCAGTAGTGAGGGGACTAGCGGAACGAAAGAGACCCAGTACTTC. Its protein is CASSEGTSGTKETQYF. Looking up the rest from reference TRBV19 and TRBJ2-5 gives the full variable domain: DGGITQSPKYLFRKEGQNVTLSCEQNLNHDAMYWYRQDPGQGLRLIYYSQIVNDFQKGDIAEGYSVSREKKESFPLTVTSAQKNPTAFYLCASSEGTSGTKETQYFGPGTRLLVL.

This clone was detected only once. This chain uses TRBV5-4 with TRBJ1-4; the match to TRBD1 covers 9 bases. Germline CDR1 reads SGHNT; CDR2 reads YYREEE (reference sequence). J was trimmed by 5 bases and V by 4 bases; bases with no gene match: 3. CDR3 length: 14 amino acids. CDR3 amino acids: CASSRTGENEKLFF. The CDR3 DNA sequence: TGTGCCAGCAGCCGGACAGGGGAGAATGAAAAACTGTTTTTT.

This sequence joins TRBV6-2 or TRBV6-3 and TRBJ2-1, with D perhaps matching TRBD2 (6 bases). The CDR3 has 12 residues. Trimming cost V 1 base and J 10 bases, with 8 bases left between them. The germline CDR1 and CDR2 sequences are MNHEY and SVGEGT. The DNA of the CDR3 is TGTGCCAGCAGTTACTGGGGGGTCGAGCAGTTCTTC. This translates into CASSYWGVEQFF.

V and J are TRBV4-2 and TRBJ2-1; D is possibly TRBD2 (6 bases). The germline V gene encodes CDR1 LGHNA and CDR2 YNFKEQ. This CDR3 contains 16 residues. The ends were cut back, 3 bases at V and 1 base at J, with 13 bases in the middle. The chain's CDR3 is CASSQGRGWSYNEQFF. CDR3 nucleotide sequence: TGTGCCAGCAGCCAGGGCCGGGGGTGGTCCTACAATGAGCAGTTCTTC.